The table lists the clone carrying this T cell receptor beta chain with many counts. Its cognate antigen is unknown. The CDR3 totals 13 residues. The V and J ends lost 0 bases and 2 bases respectively, with 3 bases between them. CDR1 and CDR2 (germline): SGHDT, YYEEEE. Sequenced by immunoSEQ multiplex PCR; TCRdb stores in-frame clones only, minus some. This sample yields 60,000 to 75,000 clones, of which over 65% are seen a single time; about 5% belongs to the top ten. Before sequencing took place, the ViraFEST assay used viral peptide pools to expand antigen-specific CD4+ T cells. Cells that had been cultured for approximately ten days were the source of isolated CD4+ T cells. The person's infection with SARS-CoV-2, confirmed by PCR, took place between March and December 2020. The culture used as the negative control contained an HIV-1 Nef peptide pool. In the cultures, half the medium was exchanged for IL-2 medium on days 3 and 7.

This sample is part of a study of vaccination effects on CD4 cells after COVID-19. Specimen: CD4+ T cells from PBMCs cultured with HIV peptides, collected before COVID-19 vaccination. The subset is: HIV-1 Nef peptide pool negative control/reference culture. V gene TRBV5-6 combines with J gene TRBJ2-1; D remains ambiguous. This sequence was found in a human donor who had a prior SARS-CoV-2 infection. CDR3 in amino acids: CASSLDTYNEQFF. CDR3 nucleotide sequence: TGTGCCAGCAGCTTGGACACCTACAATGAGCAGTTCTTC.